This TCR beta chain was sequenced in a study of blood T cell repertoires in COVID-19. Study information: COVID-19 samples collected from the United States, Italy and Spain covered acute and convalescent phases.

This clone was seen only once. The length of the CDR3 is 14 residues. CDR1 SEHNR and CDR2 FQNEAQ come from the germline V gene (reference sequence). V lost 5 bases and J lost 1, with 10 bases in between. The data were produced by immunoSEQ multiplex PCR, yet TCRdb's version contains in-frame clones alone and is incomplete. The sample carries 90,000 to 120,000 clones, 85% to 90% recorded once. Input material: peripheral blood. This rearrangement joins TRBV7-9 to TRBJ2-3; no reliable D call. The receptor was isolated from a human donor in a cohort sampled during active COVID-19. The CDR3 nucleotides read TGTGCCAGCAGCCTCTTGTCGGGCACAGATACGCAGTATTTT. Amino acids: CASSLLSGTDTQYF.